What follows are 3 T cell receptor beta chains derived from one specimen sequenced in a study of blood T cell repertoires in COVID-19. Sequencing used immunoSEQ multiplex PCR; TCRdb keeps in-frame clones, though not all of them. Found here are approximately 220,000 clones, around 87% of them singletons; the top ten hold around 3%. Sequencing was done on a sample of peripheral blood. The receptor set was obtained from a man aged 60 to 69 with acute or convalescent COVID-19.

The chain joins TRBV6-5 to TRBJ1-5; tentative D call: TRBD1 (6 bases). With 8 bases removed from V and 3 bases from J, the gap between germline ends came to 11 bases. The germline CDR1 and CDR2 sequences are MNHEY and SVGAGI. The CDR3 covers 13 residues. The CDR3: CASYPGANQPQHF. The DNA of the CDR3 is TGTGCCAGCTACCCAGGGGCCAATCAGCCCCAGCATTTT.

This sequence joins TRBV5-5 and TRBJ1-1, with 8 positions matching TRBD1. After removal of 4 bases from V and 10 bases from J, the junction contained 9 bases not matched to a gene. Germline V gene data show CDR1 as SGHKS and CDR2 as YYEKEE (reference sequence). CDR3 length equals 13 residues. CDR3 amino acids: CASSVLTDRGAFF. The CDR3 coding sequence is TGTGCCAGCAGCGTCTTGACCGACAGGGGAGCTTTCTTT. Full variable domain (outside the CDR3, taken from reference TRBV5-5 and TRBJ1-1): DAGVTQSPTHLIKTRGQQVTLRCSPISGHKSVSWYQQVLGQGPQFIFQYYEKEERGRGNFPDRFSARQFPNYSSELNVNALLLGDSALYLCASSVLTDRGAFFGQGTRLTVV.

The chain uses TRBV9 and TRBJ1-1; TRBD1 agrees at 12 bases. The V segment lost 0 bases and the J segment 5 bases; nucleotides outside the gene matches: 8. The CDR3 has 17 amino acids. Per germline, CDR1 SGDLS and CDR2 YYNGEE. The CDR3 DNA sequence: TGTGCCAGCAGCGTAGTAGGCCCGGGACAGGGGGCGACTGAAGCTTTCTTT. This gives the protein CASSVVGPGQGATEAFF.